This T cell receptor beta chain was profiled in a study of shared clonotypes between healthy human individuals. Whole-study context: Samples came from two female and three male donors aged 18 to 49.

Measured with immunoSEQ multiplex PCR; TCRdb has only the in-frame clones, and not every one. The profile shows approximately 980,000 clones, around 80% of them singletons. Trimming cost V 4 bases and J 13 bases; bases outside gene matches: 8. The germline CDR1 and CDR2 sequences are GTSNPN and SVGIG (reference sequence). This CDR3 region has 12 residues. For this clone: The antigen remains undetermined.

General study results and limits: Researchers found naive subsets generally carried larger estimated richness than memory subsets. The sharing of 5% to 6.5% of naive CD4 clonotypes was seen across a handful of donors. Genetic and exposure-history diversity was limited by the small donor number.

The receptor's source is a man aged 18 to 29 in good health. The sequencing sample was made of memory CD4+ T cells sorted from blood. Subset reported: CD45RA-negative fraction. The chain links TRBV30 to TRBJ2-5, with TRBD2 identical over 11 bases. CDR3 residues: CAWTSGGPPSYF. Written as DNA, the CDR3 is TGTGCCTGGACTAGCGGGGGGCCCCCTTCGTACTTC.